This entry lists 27 T cell receptor beta chains sequenced from one sample in a study of T cells expressing NK-cell markers. After re-calling the 5' RACE reads, TCRdb lists one entry per CDR3 protein, DNA absent. There are some 16,000 distinct CDR3 sequences in the sample, with approximately 56% held by the top ten. Source material: blood T cells: a sorted CD56 or NKG2C T cell subset, CD4+ or CD8+ T cells, or bulk PBMC T cells (not recorded which). These receptor sequences come from a man aged 18-69 years in good health.

The V and J genes are TRBV5-1 and TRBJ2-5; TCRdb picks TRBD2, but there is no DNA to check that call. CDR1 and CDR2 (germline): SGHRS, YFSETQ. CDR3 length equals 18 residues. The CDR3 region is CASRRGTSGSGVEETQYF.

The chain uses TRBV24-1 and TRBJ2-1; the D call of TRBD2 rests on TCRdb alone, since no DNA is present to check it. From germline, CDR1 is KGHDR and CDR2 SFDVKD. The CDR3 is 16 residues long. This CDR3 reads CATSDHSGGQHNEQFF.

The gene calls are TRBV30 and TRBJ1-4. Per germline, CDR1 GTSNPN and CDR2 SVGIG (reference sequence). CDR3 size: 14 residues. This CDR3 is CAWSGVTTNEKLFF.

V usage is TRBV7-9 and J usage is TRBJ2-3. This CDR3 has 15 amino acids. CDR1 is SEHNR and CDR2 is FQNEAQ in the germline V gene (reference sequence). CDR3 residues: CASSLISGTTDTQYF.

The chain carries TRBV6-6 and TRBJ1-2; the TRBD1 assignment by TCRdb is unverifiable without DNA. There are 12 residues in the CDR3. In germline, CDR1 is MNHNY, CDR2 SVGAGI (reference sequence). CDR3: CASRSPLNGYTF.

The J gene is TRBJ2-1, the V gene TRBV5-1; TCRdb calls TRBD1, which cannot be checked without DNA. CDR1 SGHRS and CDR2 YFSETQ come from the germline V gene. CDR3 length: 14 amino acids. CDR3 protein: CASAPGTAYNEQFF.

The gene calls are TRBV5-1 and TRBJ1-2; TCRdb reports TRBD1, a call that lacks DNA to check it against. This CDR3 spans 15 amino acids. CDR1 is SGHRS and CDR2 is YFSETQ in the germline V gene. CDR3 sequence reads: CASSVGQGYFYGYTF.

The chain has TRBV28 and TRBJ2-3; absent DNA, TCRdb's TRBD1 call cannot be checked. The CDR3 covers 18 residues. Germline V gene lookup returns CDR1 MDHEN and CDR2 SYDVKM. The CDR3 reads CATPPERQGSGGTDTQYF.

This chain connects TRBV12-3 or TRBV12-4 to TRBJ2-7. This CDR3 contains 11 residues. CDR3 sequence: CASSFQHEQYF.

The CDR3 protein is CSARDIRGGTKNIQYF. J is TRBJ2-4 and V is TRBV20-1; the TCRdb D gene call, TRBD2, has no DNA to confirm it. The germline CDR1 and CDR2 sequences are DFQATT and SNEGSKA (reference sequence). The CDR3 runs 16 residues.

This chain joins TRBV6-5 and TRBJ1-4; TCRdb proposes TRBD1, but this gene call is untestable without DNA. Germline V gene sequence: CDR1 MNHEY, CDR2 SVGAGI. The CDR3 extends over 15 amino acids. This CDR3 is CASSSGQGANEKLFF.

V gene TRBV12-3 or TRBV12-4 combines with J gene TRBJ2-7; with no DNA, the TCRdb D assignment of TRBD2 cannot be verified. This CDR3 is built from 14 residues. CDR3 sequence reads: CASREAGFLYEQYF.

The chain recombines TRBV6-5 with TRBJ2-5; TCRdb's D call of TRBD2 is untestable without DNA. This CDR3 region has 14 residues. CDR1 and CDR2 (germline): MNHEY, SVGAGI. This chain's CDR3 is CASSSTSAQETQYF.

The chain uses TRBV4-1 and TRBJ2-7. The CDR3 extends over 14 amino acids. CDR1 and CDR2 from the germline V gene are MGHRA and YSYEKL. CDR3 residues: CASSQSPSSYEQYF.

The chain links TRBV5-5 to TRBJ1-1; TCRdb reports TRBD1, a call that lacks DNA to check it against. The V gene's germline CDR1 is SGHKS and CDR2 YYEKEE (reference sequence). This CDR3 comprises 13 residues. CDR3 in amino acids: CATSTALNTEAFF.

The rearrangement joins TRBV3-1 to TRBJ1-1. This CDR3 is built from 12 residues. Per germline, CDR1 LGHDT and CDR2 YNNKEL (reference sequence). CDR3 sequence reads: CASSSRNTEAFF. Supplemented by reference TRBV3-1 and TRBJ1-1, the full variable domain reads DTAVSQTPKYLVTQMGNDKSIKCEQNLGHDTMYWYKQDSKKFLKIMFSYNNKELIINETVPNRFSPKSPDKAHLNLHINSLELGDSAVYFCASSSRNTEAFFGQGTRLTVV.

This sequence joins TRBV18 and TRBJ2-1; TCRdb reports TRBD2, a call that lacks DNA to check it against. Germline values: CDR1 KGHSH, CDR2 LQKENI. This CDR3 region has 16 residues. The CDR3 loop is CASSPLTSGSLNWQFF. The variable domain in full, completed from reference TRBV18 and TRBJ2-1, reads NAGVMQNPRHLVRRRGQEARLRCSPMKGHSHVYWYRQLPEEGLKFMVYLQKENIIDESGMPKERFSAEFPKEGPSILRIQQVVRGDSAAYFCASSPLTSGSLNWQFFGPGTRLTVL.

This chain uses TRBV28 with TRBJ2-1; TCRdb's assignment of TRBD2 cannot be checked, as there is no DNA. The germline gives CDR1 MDHEN, CDR2 SYDVKM. The CDR3 is 19 residues long. The CDR3 loop is CASSTFGRLGGGPNNEQFF.

The rearrangement links TRBV29-1 to TRBJ2-1. The V gene's germline CDR1 is SQVTM and CDR2 ANQGSEA. This CDR3 has 11 residues. The CDR3 loop reads CSVGKYNEQFF.

The chain joins TRBV7-9 to TRBJ2-2; the D call from TCRdb, TRBD1, cannot be confirmed without DNA. The V gene's germline CDR1 is SEHNR and CDR2 FQNEAQ (reference sequence). This CDR3 comprises 15 residues. CDR3 protein: CASSYGTGDTGELFF.

This rearrangement joins TRBV20-1 to TRBJ2-7; TCRdb selects TRBD1, and the lack of DNA leaves this call unchecked. Germline CDR1 and CDR2: DFQATT and SNEGSKA (reference sequence). There are 12 residues in the CDR3. This chain's CDR3 is CSANAGGYEQYF.

The rearrangement links TRBV30 to TRBJ2-7. The CDR3 sequence is 13 residues long. CDR1 GTSNPN and CDR2 SVGIG come from the germline V gene (reference sequence). This CDR3 is CAWNEQTGNEQYF.

This sequence joins TRBV12-3 or TRBV12-4 and TRBJ2-5; TCRdb calls TRBD1, which cannot be checked without DNA. The CDR3 has 14 residues. This CDR3 reads CASSTGQGPTPQYF.

CDR3 residues: CASSNPDRGPTLSYNEQFF. V and J are TRBV6-2 or TRBV6-3 and TRBJ2-1; TCRdb's D gene call, TRBD1, goes unchecked for lack of DNA. Germline CDR1 is MNHEY and CDR2 is SVGEGT. CDR3 length: 19 residues.

V usage is TRBV12-3 or TRBV12-4 and J usage is TRBJ2-5. This CDR3 has 13 residues. CDR3 region: CASSFAIQETQYF.

The chain carries TRBV20-1 and TRBJ2-5; with no DNA, the TCRdb D assignment of TRBD2 cannot be verified. The CDR3 has 16 amino acids. Germline-derived CDR1 and CDR2 are DFQATT and SNEGSKA (reference sequence). The CDR3 region is CSARDGGLVGQETQYF.

This chain connects TRBV27 to TRBJ1-2; lacking DNA, the TRBD1 call made by TCRdb goes unchecked. Germline loops: CDR1 MNHEY, CDR2 SMNVEV (reference sequence). The CDR3 has 19 amino acids. The CDR3 sequence is CASSLYGGGGPTANYGYTF.